A single sample gave rise to the 3 T cell receptor beta chains below, sequenced in a study of blood T cell repertoires in COVID-19. Libraries were prepared by immunoSEQ multiplex PCR; TCRdb keeps only in-frame clonotypes and omits some of them. The data hold under 400,000 clones, with about nine tenths observed a single time. Sequenced material: peripheral blood. The receptors originated from a woman aged 25 to 39 with COVID-19, enrolled during active disease.

V usage is TRBV27 and J usage is TRBJ2-4; 7 bases fit TRBD2. The CDR3 sequence is 14 residues long. The junction had 3 bases not matched to a gene; V was cut back by 1 base and J by 6 bases. Per the germline V gene, CDR1 is MNHEY and CDR2 is SMNVEV (reference sequence). The CDR3 sequence is CASSLWGGGNIQYF. In DNA, the CDR3 is TGTGCCAGCAGTTTATGGGGGGGTGGAAACATTCAGTACTTC.

This chain's CDR3 is CASSQIGQTEAFF. The CDR3 DNA is TGTGCCAGCAGCCAAATTGGACAAACTGAAGCTTTCTTT. The gene calls are TRBV3-1 (or the pseudogene TRBV3-2) and TRBJ1-1; a possible D gene is TRBD1 (5 bases). Between the trimmed V and J ends, which lost 2 bases and 5 bases, there was a span of 9 bases. Germline assignment: CDR1 LGHDT and CDR2 YNNKEL (reference sequence). CDR3 size: 13 residues.

This clone was counted once. This chain connects TRBV7-9 to TRBJ2-1; D is unresolved. This CDR3 is 12 amino acids long. Trimming removed 2 bases at V and 6 bases at J, with 5 bases between. CDR1 and CDR2 from the germline V gene are SEHNR and FQNEAQ (reference sequence). The CDR3 is CASSLSGNEQFF. DNA for the CDR3: TGTGCCAGCAGCTTATCCGGCAATGAGCAGTTCTTC.